This section outlines one T cell receptor beta chain sequence together with its context. The sample belongs to a study of T cells in Graves' hyperthyroidism and ophthalmopathy. This CDR3 spans 14 amino acids. V was shortened by 2 bases and J by 8 bases, with 12 bases between the two germline ends. Germline CDR1 reads WSHSY; CDR2 reads SAAADI. Amplified TCR beta CDR3 regions came from RNA transcripts. The HTBI set primed first-round TCR CDR3 RT-PCR. TCRdb reanalysed the multiplex PCR reads using MiXCR and keeps one entry per CDR3 protein. The sample holds roughly 500,000 distinct CDR3 sequences, 35% to 50% seen once.

The receptor was isolated from an adult woman with Graves' disease, either hyperthyroidism or ophthalmopathy (not recorded which). V and J are TRBV10-2 and TRBJ1-4; possible D gene TRBD1, 6 bases. Input material: peripheral blood or thyroid tissue (not recorded which). The CDR3, as DNA: TGCGCCAGCAGTGAGCCGGACAGTTGGGAAAAACTGTTTTTT. As protein: CASSEPDSWEKLFF.